The TCR beta chain under discussion was sequenced for a study of identifying expanded T cells in peripheral blood. V dropped 1 base and J dropped 10 bases, with 19 bases sitting between them. The length of the CDR3 is 15 residues. Per the germline V gene, CDR1 is MGHRA and CDR2 is YSYEKL. Repertoires were generated with immunoSEQ multiplex PCR, while TCRdb's copy carries only in-frame clones and drops some. The sample includes under 90,000 clones, approximately 89% of them seen just once. This clone has just one count. The sequence was collected from a person between 18 and 75 years old in good health. Sequenced material: blood. The rearrangement uses TRBV4-1 and TRBJ1-1; D remains unclear. As DNA, the CDR3 is TGCGCCAGCAGCCAAGCGACAAGCCCGGTGCTTGGAGCTTTCTTT. It specifies CASSQATSPVLGAFF.